These T cell receptor beta chains were read from a single sample in a study of beta chain features in type 1 diabetes. Method: immunoSEQ multiplex PCR; TCRdb's copy keeps in-frame clones and lacks some. The top ten clones hold 0.68% of a sample with about 150,000 clones, about a tenth of them seen once. Sequencing was carried out using central memory CD4+ T cells from blood. The receptors were sampled from a man between 18 and 29 years old in good health. The CDR3 runs from the conserved cysteine through the conserved F or W.

v_gene	CDR3aa
TRBV28	CASSPRLAGGYEQYF
TRBV19	CASSIQRGHEQYF
TRBV11-3	CASSLGGPYNEQFF
TRBV19	CASSWTGRYNEQFF
TRBV14	CASSRDSLTDTQYF
TRBV18	CASSGQGIGYTF
TRBV19	CASRRRLAGGGNEQFF
TRBV6-1	CASRGLAVPYEQYF
TRBV4-1	CASSQGGASGGYEQYF
TRBV28	CASSFYQPQHF
TRBV2	CASRRGGTGELFF
TRBV30	CAWGQGKGGTEAFF
TRBV4-1	CASSQDASGGAREQFF
TRBV2	CASSKGREGYEQYF
TRBV18	CASSTNTLSNEKLFF
TRBV6-6	CASSYSGTDQETQYF
TRBV2	CASSEEAAANTEAFF
TRBV25-1	CASSDRGTQETQYF
TRBV7-2	CASSWRVYEQYF
TRBV5-1	CASSLGERETQYF
TRBV7-9	CASSYGQGKKTNEKLFF
TRBV5-1	CASSLFGSYEQYF
TRBV19	CATNLRARGPNTGELFF
TRBV14	CASNLSPADEQYF
TRBV9	CASSVGLAGGQTYNEQFF
TRBV5-4	CASSTGLAGTQYF
TRBV19	CASSIGQVNSPLHF
TRBV6-5	CASSSGTGYEQYF
TRBV7-3	CASSLEGAVYNEQFF
TRBV14	CASSPNRDEKLFF
TRBV7-6	CASSQGTGGGYEQFF
TRBV11-2	CASSSGRAGSNEQFF
TRBV9	CASSRGTDTQYF
TRBV11-2	CASSPGFLAGGTDTQYF
TRBV18	CASSPRTGGADEQFF
TRBV2	CASSPQGGSDNSPLHF
TRBV9	CASSVGGGEGNSPLHF
TRBV29-1	CSVDRGQIGFGETQYF
TRBV19	CASSFTGTNEKLFF
TRBV4-2	CASSQDINRGTGELFF
TRBV18	CASSPLLAGAYNEQFF
TRBV11-2	CASSFEGRALHF
TRBV14	CASSQDGGVGYNEQFF
TRBV18	CASSPGSMDQPQHF
TRBV5-1	CASSLTGLYEQYF
TRBV5-4	CASSLPGHKNTEAFF